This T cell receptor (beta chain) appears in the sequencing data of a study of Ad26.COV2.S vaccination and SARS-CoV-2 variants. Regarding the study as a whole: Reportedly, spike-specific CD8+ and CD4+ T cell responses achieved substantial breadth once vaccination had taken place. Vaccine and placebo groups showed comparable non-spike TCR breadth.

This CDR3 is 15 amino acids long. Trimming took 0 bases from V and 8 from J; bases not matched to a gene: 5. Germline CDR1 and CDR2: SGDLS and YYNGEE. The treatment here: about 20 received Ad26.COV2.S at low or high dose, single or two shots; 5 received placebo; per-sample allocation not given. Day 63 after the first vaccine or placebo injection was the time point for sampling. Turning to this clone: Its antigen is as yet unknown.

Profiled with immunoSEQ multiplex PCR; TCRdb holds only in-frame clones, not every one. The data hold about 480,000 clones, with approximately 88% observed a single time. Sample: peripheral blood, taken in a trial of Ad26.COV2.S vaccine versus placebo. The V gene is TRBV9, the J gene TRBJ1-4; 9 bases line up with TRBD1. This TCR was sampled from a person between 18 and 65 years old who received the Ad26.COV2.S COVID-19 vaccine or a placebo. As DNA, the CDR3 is TGTGCCAGCAGCGTAGGACAGGGGGTTCAGGAAAAACTGTTTTTT. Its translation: CASSVGQGVQEKLFF. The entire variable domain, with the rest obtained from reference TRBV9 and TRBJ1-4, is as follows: DSGVTQTPKHLITATGQRVTLRCSPRSGDLSVYWYQQSLDQGLQFLIQYYNGEERAKGNILERFSAQQFPDLHSELNLSSLELGDSALYFCASSVGQGVQEKLFFGSGTQLSVL.